Presented here are 18 T cell receptor beta chains from one specimen sequenced in a study of shared clonotypes between healthy human individuals. Profiling relied on immunoSEQ multiplex PCR, and the TCRdb table lists in-frame clones only, not all of them. The sample carries roughly 2.5 million clones, 85% to 95% recorded once. Sequences were obtained from naive CD4+ T cells sorted from blood. Subset: CD45RA+ positively selected. The origin of the receptors is a young man in good health.

The rearrangement uses TRBV28 and TRBJ1-2; perhaps TRBD1 as D (6 bases). The CDR3 length is 16 residues. Per germline, CDR1 MDHEN and CDR2 SYDVKM. The germline V and J ends were trimmed by 3 bases and 1 base, with 15 bases remaining between them. The CDR3 is CASSFPQDSFNYGYTF. The CDR3 region has the DNA TGTGCCAGCAGTTTTCCACAGGACAGTTTTAACTATGGCTACACCTTC.

A word on this clone: Other DNA sequences from this sample encode an identical CDR3 as well. The V gene is TRBV5-1, the J gene TRBJ1-1; unclear D gene. The CDR3 sequence is 14 residues long. V lost 0 bases and J 4 bases, leaving 10 bases between the germline ends. Germline CDR1 SGHRS, CDR2 YFSETQ. The CDR3 spells CASSLETLGTEAFF. The CDR3, as DNA: TGCGCCAGCAGCTTGGAGACACTCGGCACTGAAGCTTTCTTT.

A remark on this clone: In the same sample, other DNA sequences code for this CDR3. The chain joins TRBV5-1 to TRBJ2-2; D might be TRBD1 or TRBD2, each matching 5 bases. CDR3 length: 14 amino acids. V gave up 2 bases and J gave up 4 bases, with 9 bases separating them. Germline CDR1 SGHRS, CDR2 YFSETQ. CDR3 protein: CASSLEGSTGELFF. CDR3 DNA sequence: TGCGCCAGCAGCTTAGAGGGGAGCACCGGGGAGCTGTTTTTT.

V and J are TRBV5-4 and TRBJ2-1, with 9 bases lining up with TRBD2. The length of the CDR3 is 16 residues. The germline CDR1 and CDR2 sequences are SGHNT and YYREEE (reference sequence). J gave up 1 base and V 0 bases, and 2 bases lay outside the gene matches. The CDR3 spells CASSLGAGGSYNEQFF. CDR3 sequence (DNA): TGTGCCAGCAGCTTGGGAGCGGGAGGATCCTACAATGAGCAGTTCTTC.

The chain has TRBV7-2 and TRBJ1-4; D might be TRBD1 (6 bases). CDR1 SGHTA and CDR2 FQGNSA come from the germline V gene. V lost 4 bases and J lost 7, with 13 bases in between. The CDR3 runs to 14 residues. The chain's CDR3 is CASSSQGISEKLFF. In DNA, the CDR3 is TGTGCCAGCAGCTCACAGGGAATCAGTGAAAAACTGTTTTTT.

V usage is TRBV4-2 and J usage is TRBJ1-6; 7 positions match TRBD1. The CDR3 covers 18 residues. V was clipped by 2 bases and J by 10 bases; unmatched bases: 17. Germline V gene data show CDR1 as LGHNA and CDR2 as YNFKEQ. The CDR3 is CASSQSQDRPGGTSPLHF. In DNA form, the CDR3 reads TGTGCCAGCAGCCAATCCCAGGATCGGCCAGGGGGAACGTCACCCCTCCACTTT.

The V gene is TRBV19, the J gene TRBJ2-3; weak D call: TRBD2 (5 bases). The CDR3 totals 14 residues. Trimming shortened V by 8 bases and J by 1 base, and 13 bases separated the two germline ends. CDR1 is LNHDA and CDR2 is SQIVND in the germline V gene (reference sequence). In DNA, the CDR3 is TGTGCCAGTTCGCGACCCGGGGGCACAGATACGCAGTATTTT. Its protein is CASSRPGGTDTQYF.

The gene calls are TRBV5-1 and TRBJ1-1, with 9 nucleotides matching TRBD1. CDR3 length equals 14 residues. V gave up 0 bases and J gave up 4 bases; unmatched junction bases: 1. Germline V gives CDR1 SGHRS, CDR2 YFSETQ. The CDR3 here is CASSLEQGATEAFF. CDR3 DNA: TGCGCCAGCAGCTTGGAACAGGGGGCCACTGAAGCTTTCTTT.

This clone was recorded only once. The same CDR3 also results from other DNA sequences found in this sample. The chain is built from TRBV19 and TRBJ2-7, with 9 bases identical to TRBD1. The CDR3 runs 15 residues. From germline, CDR1 is LNHDA and CDR2 SQIVND (reference sequence). The trim removed 3 bases at V and 2 bases at J, leaving 5 bases unmatched. The CDR3 region has the DNA TGTGCCAGTAGTATTGGGGGACAGGGTACCTACGAGCAGTACTTC. Its protein is CASSIGGQGTYEQYF.

This clone came up a few times. CDR3 sequence reads: CASSRGSLNNEQFF. The CDR3 DNA sequence: TGTGCCAGTAGCCGCGGGAGTTTGAACAATGAGCAGTTCTTC. The chain links TRBV19 to TRBJ2-1; TRBD2 matches at 7 bases. Unmatched junction bases numbered 7, after V lost 6 bases and J lost 5 bases. Germline assignment: CDR1 LNHDA and CDR2 SQIVND (reference sequence). The CDR3 totals 14 residues.

This clone was counted a few times. This same CDR3 is encoded by further DNA sequences in the sample. This sequence joins TRBV7-9 and TRBJ1-1; D unresolved. Trimming cost V 2 bases and J 0 bases, with 1 base left between them. Germline V gene sequence: CDR1 SEHNR, CDR2 FQNEAQ (reference sequence). The CDR3 is 12 residues long. The CDR3: CASSLLNTEAFF. The CDR3 nucleotides read TGTGCCAGCAGCTTACTGAACACTGAAGCTTTCTTT.

J is TRBJ2-3 and V is TRBV19, with TRBD2 matching over 9 bases. Looked up from germline, CDR1 is LNHDA and CDR2 is SQIVND (reference sequence). The CDR3 covers 15 residues. V shed 1 base and J 5 bases; nucleotides not matched to a gene: 4. In DNA, the CDR3 is TGTGCCAGTAGTATAGCTGCGGGGGGGAGAGATACGCAGTATTTT. This gives the protein CASSIAAGGRDTQYF.

This chain uses TRBV7-2 with TRBJ1-3; the D gene is possibly TRBD1 (6 bases). The germline V and J ends were trimmed by 1 base and 8 bases, with 12 bases remaining between them. Germline CDR1 and CDR2: SGHTA and FQGNSA. This CDR3 is 14 amino acids long. The CDR3 region has the DNA TGTGCCAGCAGCTTAGACAGGGCAGTAGACACCATATATTTT. Its protein is CASSLDRAVDTIYF.

The count of this clone is one. The chain uses TRBV6-5 and TRBJ2-7, with 7 bases fitting TRBD1. Germline trimming cut 0 bases from V and 4 bases from J; bases unmatched to any gene: 6. CDR3 size: 15 residues. CDR1 MNHEY and CDR2 SVGAGI come from the germline V gene. CDR3 in amino acids: CASSYSRTGRYEQYF. DNA for the CDR3: TGTGCCAGCAGTTACTCCCGGACAGGACGGTACGAGCAGTACTTC.

There are a few counts of this clone. This rearrangement joins TRBV2 to TRBJ1-5; D possibly corresponds to TRBD1 (5 bases). V dropped 4 bases and J dropped 7 bases, with 11 bases sitting between them. This CDR3 is built from 13 residues. Germline lookup yields CDR1 SNHLY and CDR2 FYNNEI. The CDR3 DNA reads as TGTGCCAGCAGTGCAGGGCCGGGACAGCCCCAGCATTTT. The encoded protein is CASSAGPGQPQHF.

Here the CDR3 DNA reads TGTGCCAGCAGCGCCCAGGGCCTAACCGGGGAGCTGTTTTTT. Translating it yields CASSAQGLTGELFF. The chain combines TRBV9 with TRBJ2-2; D possibly corresponds to TRBD1 (5 bases). V lost 3 bases, J lost 5 bases, and 11 bases lay in between. Germline V CDR1 and CDR2: SGDLS, YYNGEE. This CDR3 has 14 residues. The entire variable domain, with the rest obtained from reference TRBV9 and TRBJ2-2, is as follows: DSGVTQTPKHLITATGQRVTLRCSPRSGDLSVYWYQQSLDQGLQFLIQYYNGEERAKGNILERFSAQQFPDLHSELNLSSLELGDSALYFCASSAQGLTGELFFGEGSRLTVL.

V gene TRBV9 combines with J gene TRBJ2-3; TRBD2 agrees at 12 bases. Looked up from germline, CDR1 is SGDLS and CDR2 is YYNGEE. The CDR3 extends over 20 amino acids. After removal of 0 bases from V and 9 bases from J, the junction contained 20 bases not matched to a gene. Here the CDR3 reads CASSVATSGRLGSQQITQYF. In nucleotides, the CDR3 is TGTGCCAGCAGCGTAGCTACTAGCGGGAGGCTCGGGAGCCAACAGATAACGCAGTATTTT.

The chain couples TRBV4-1 to TRBJ2-6, with D uncertain. Germline V gene data show CDR1 as MGHRA and CDR2 as YSYEKL. The CDR3 spans 17 residues. Trimming cost V 0 bases and J 0 bases, with 9 bases left between them. The CDR3 loop reads CASSQERVVSGANVLTF. The CDR3 coding sequence is TGCGCCAGCAGCCAAGAACGAGTGGTCTCTGGGGCCAACGTCCTGACTTTC.